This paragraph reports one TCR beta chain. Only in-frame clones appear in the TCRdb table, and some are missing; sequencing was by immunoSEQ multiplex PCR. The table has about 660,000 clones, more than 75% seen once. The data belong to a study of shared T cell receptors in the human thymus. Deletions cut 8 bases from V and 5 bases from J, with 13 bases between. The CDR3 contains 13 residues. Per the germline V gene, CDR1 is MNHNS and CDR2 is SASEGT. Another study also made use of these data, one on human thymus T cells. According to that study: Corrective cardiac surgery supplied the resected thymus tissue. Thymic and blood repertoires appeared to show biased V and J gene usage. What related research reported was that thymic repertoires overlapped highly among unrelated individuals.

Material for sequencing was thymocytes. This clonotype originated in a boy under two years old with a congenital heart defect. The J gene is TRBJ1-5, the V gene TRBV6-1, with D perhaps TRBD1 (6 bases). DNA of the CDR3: TGTGCCAGCTTAAGGGGGTCGCATCAGCCCCAGCATTTT. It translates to CASLRGSHQPQHF.